This TCR beta chain comes out of a study of shared clonotypes between healthy human individuals. Looking at the study overall: In total, the donors were a couple of women and a few men aged 18 to 49.

Roughly 27,000 T cell genomes, or around 0.2 ug DNA, went into the sorted-subset replicate PCRs. TCRdb's copy holds only in-frame clones and misses some; the assay was immunoSEQ multiplex PCR. The sample lists about 380,000 clones, around 96% occurring once. CDR1 SGHTA and CDR2 FQGNSA come from the germline V gene. This CDR3 is built from 16 residues. V was shortened by 3 bases and J by 0 bases, with 11 bases between the two germline ends. The clonotype originates from a young man in good health. The rearrangement links TRBV7-2 to TRBJ2-2, with TRBD2 as a possible D gene (6 bases). The specimen was memory CD8+ T cells sorted from blood. This sample's subset: CD45RO+ cells pooled with CCR7-negative TemRA cells. The CDR3 nucleotides read TGTGCCAGCAGCTTCACCGGGACTTCGAACACCGGGGAGCTGTTTTTT. Its translation is CASSFTGTSNTGELFF.